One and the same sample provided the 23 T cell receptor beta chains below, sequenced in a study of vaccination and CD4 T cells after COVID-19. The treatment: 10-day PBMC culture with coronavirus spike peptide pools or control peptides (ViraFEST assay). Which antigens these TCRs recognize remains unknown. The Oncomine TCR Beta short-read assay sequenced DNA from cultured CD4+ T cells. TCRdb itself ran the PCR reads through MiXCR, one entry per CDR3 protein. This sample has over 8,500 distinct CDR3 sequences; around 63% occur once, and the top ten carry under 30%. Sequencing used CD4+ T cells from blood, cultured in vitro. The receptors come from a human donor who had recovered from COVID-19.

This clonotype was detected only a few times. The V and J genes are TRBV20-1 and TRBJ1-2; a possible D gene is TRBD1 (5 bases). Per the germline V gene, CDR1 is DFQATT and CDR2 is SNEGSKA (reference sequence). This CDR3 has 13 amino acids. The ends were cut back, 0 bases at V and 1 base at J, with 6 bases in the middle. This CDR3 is CSARDGGNYGYTF. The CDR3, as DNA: TGCAGTGCTAGAGATGGGGGTAACTATGGCTACACCTTC.

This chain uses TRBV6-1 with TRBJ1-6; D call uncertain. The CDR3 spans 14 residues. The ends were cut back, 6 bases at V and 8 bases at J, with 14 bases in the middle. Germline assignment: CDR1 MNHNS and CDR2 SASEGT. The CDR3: CASRRVARHSPLHF. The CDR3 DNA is TGTGCCAGCAGAAGGGTAGCCCGGCATTCACCCCTCCACTTT.

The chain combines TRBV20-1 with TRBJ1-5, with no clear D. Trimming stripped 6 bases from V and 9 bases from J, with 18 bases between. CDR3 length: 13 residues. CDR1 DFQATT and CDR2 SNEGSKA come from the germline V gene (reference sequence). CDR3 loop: CSAGGLPGGPQHF. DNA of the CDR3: TGCAGTGCAGGAGGTCTCCCGGGCGGGCCCCAGCATTTT.

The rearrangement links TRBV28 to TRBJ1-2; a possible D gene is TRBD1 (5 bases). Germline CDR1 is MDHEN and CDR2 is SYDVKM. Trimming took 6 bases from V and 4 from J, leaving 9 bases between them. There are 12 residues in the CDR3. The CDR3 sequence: CASSDSLYGYTF. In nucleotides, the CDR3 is TGTGCCAGCAGCGACAGTCTCTATGGCTACACCTTC.

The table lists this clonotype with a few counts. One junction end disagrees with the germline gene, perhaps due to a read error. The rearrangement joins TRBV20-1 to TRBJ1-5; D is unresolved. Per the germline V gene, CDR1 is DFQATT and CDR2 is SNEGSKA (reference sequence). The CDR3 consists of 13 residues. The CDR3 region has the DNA TGCAGTGCCAGAGGCCCGGAGAATCAGCCCCAGCATTTT. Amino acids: CSARGPENQPQHF.

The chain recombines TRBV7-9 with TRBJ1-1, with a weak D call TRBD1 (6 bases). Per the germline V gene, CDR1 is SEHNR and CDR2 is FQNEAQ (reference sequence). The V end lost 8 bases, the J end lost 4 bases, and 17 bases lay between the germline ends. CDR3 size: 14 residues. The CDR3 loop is CASGAAQGSTEAFF. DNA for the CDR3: TGTGCCAGCGGCGCTGCCCAGGGGAGCACTGAAGCTTTCTTT.

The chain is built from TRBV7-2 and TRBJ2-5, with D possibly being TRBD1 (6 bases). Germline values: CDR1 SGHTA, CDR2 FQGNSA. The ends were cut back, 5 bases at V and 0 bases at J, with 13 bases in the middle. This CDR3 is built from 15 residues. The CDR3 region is CASSPGQQYQETQYF. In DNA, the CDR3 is TGTGCCAGCAGCCCTGGACAGCAGTACCAAGAGACCCAGTACTTC.

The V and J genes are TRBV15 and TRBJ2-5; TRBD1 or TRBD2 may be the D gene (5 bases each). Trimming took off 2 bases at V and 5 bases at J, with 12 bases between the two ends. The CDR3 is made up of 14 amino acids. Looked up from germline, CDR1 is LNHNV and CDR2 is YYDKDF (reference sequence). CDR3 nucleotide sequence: TGTGCCACCAGCAGAAATTCGGGGCGGGAGACCCAGTACTTC. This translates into CATSRNSGRETQYF.

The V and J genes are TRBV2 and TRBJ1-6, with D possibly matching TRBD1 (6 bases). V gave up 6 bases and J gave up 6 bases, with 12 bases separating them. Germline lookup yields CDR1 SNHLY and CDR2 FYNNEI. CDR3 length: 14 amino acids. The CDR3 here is CASRAQGINSPLHF. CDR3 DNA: TGTGCCAGCAGGGCACAGGGAATTAATTCACCCCTCCACTTT. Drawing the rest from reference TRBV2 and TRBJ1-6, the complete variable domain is EPEVTQTPSHQVTQMGQEVILRCVPISNHLYFYWYRQILGQKVEFLVSFYNNEISEKSEIFDDQFSVERPDGSNFTLKIRSTKLEDSAMYFCASRAQGINSPLHFGNGTRLTVT.

DNA for the CDR3: TGTGCCTGGAGTGTTGGGGTGGAGTGGGAGACCCAGTACTTC. This codes for CAWSVGVEWETQYF. V gene TRBV30 combines with J gene TRBJ2-5; no definite D call. Trimming left V 0 bases short and J 5 bases short, with 13 bases between. CDR1 GTSNPN and CDR2 SVGIG come from the germline V gene (reference sequence). The CDR3 is 14 residues long.

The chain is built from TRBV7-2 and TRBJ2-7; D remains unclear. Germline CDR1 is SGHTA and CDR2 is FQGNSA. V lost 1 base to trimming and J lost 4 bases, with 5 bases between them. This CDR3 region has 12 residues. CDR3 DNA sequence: TGTGCCAGCAGCTTAGGGTCGTACGAGCAGTACTTC. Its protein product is CASSLGSYEQYF. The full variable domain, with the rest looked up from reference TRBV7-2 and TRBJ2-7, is GAGVSQSPSNKVTEKGKDVELRCDPISGHTALYWYRQSLGQGLEFLIYFQGNSAPDKSGLPSDRFSAERTGGSVSTLTIQRTQQEDSAVYLCASSLGSYEQYFGPGTRLTVT.

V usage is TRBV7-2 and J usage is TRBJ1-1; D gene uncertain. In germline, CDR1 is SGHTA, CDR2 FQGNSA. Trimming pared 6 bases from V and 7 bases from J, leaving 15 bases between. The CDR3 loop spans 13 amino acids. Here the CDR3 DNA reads TGTGCCAGCAGTTCCCGGACCCCCGTTGAAGCTTTCTTT. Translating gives CASSSRTPVEAFF.

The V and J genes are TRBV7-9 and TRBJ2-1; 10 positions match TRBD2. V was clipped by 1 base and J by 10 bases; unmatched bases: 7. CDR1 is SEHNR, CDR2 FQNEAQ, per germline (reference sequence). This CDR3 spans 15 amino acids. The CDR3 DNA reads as TGTGCCAGCAGCTTAGTACTAGCGGGGAGTGCGGAGCAGTTCTTC. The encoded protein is CASSLVLAGSAEQFF. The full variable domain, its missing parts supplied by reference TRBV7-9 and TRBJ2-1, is DTGVSQNPRHKITKRGQNVTFRCDPISEHNRLYWYRQTLGQGPEFLTYFQNEAQLEKSRLLSDRFSAERPKGSFSTLEIQRTEQGDSAMYLCASSLVLAGSAEQFFGPGTRLTVL.

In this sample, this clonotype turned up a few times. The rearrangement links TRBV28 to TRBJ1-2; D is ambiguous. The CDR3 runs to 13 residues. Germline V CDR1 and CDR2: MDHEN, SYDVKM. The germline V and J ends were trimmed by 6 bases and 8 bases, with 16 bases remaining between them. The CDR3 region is CASRSPGLVGYTF. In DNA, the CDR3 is TGTGCCAGCAGGTCCCCCGGACTGGTAGGCTACACCTTC.

CDR3 nucleotide sequence: TGCAGTGCTAGAGATCGGGGCCAGGGGACTGAAGCTTTCTTT. Translation gives CSARDRGQGTEAFF. The V gene is TRBV20-1, the J gene TRBJ1-1; a weak D match, TRBD1 (6 bases). Germline lookup yields CDR1 DFQATT and CDR2 SNEGSKA (reference sequence). V gave up 0 bases and J gave up 5 bases, with 13 bases separating them. The CDR3 has 14 amino acids.

The CDR3 coding sequence is TGCAGTGCTAGAGATCAGGCCAGACCCAATCAGCCCCAGCATTTT. Translated: CSARDQARPNQPQHF. The rearrangement uses TRBV20-1 and TRBJ1-5, with D hard to call. Germline V gene sequence: CDR1 DFQATT, CDR2 SNEGSKA (reference sequence). There are 15 residues in the CDR3. Trimming shortened V by 0 bases and J by 3 bases, and 12 bases separated the two germline ends.

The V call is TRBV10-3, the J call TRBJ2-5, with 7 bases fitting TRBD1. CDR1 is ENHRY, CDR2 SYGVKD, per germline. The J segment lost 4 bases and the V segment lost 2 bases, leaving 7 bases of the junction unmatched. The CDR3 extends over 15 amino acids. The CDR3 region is CAISERQGSGETQYF. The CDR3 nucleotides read TGTGCCATCAGTGAGCGACAGGGATCCGGAGAGACCCAGTACTTC.

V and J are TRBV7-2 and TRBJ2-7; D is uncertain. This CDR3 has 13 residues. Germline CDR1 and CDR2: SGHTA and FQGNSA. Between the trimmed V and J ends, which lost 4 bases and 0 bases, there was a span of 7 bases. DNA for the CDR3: TGTGCCAGCAGCTACCCTTCCTCCTACGAGCAGTACTTC. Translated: CASSYPSSYEQYF.

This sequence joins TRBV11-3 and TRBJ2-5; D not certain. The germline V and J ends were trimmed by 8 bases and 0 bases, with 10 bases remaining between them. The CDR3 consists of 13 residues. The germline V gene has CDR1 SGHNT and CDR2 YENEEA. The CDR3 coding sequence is TGTGCCAGCTCGAGGCTGTACCAAGAGACCCAGTACTTC. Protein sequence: CASSRLYQETQYF. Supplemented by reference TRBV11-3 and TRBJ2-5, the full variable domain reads EAGVVQSPRYKIIEKKQPVAFWCNPISGHNTLYWYLQNLGQGPELLIRYENEEAVDDSQLPKDRFSAERLKGVDSTLKIQPAELGDSAVYLCASSRLYQETQYFGPGTRLLVL.

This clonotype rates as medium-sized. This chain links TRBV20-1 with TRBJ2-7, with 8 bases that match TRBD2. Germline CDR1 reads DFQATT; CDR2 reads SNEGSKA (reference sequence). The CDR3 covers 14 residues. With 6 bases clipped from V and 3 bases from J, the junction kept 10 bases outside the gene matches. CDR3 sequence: CSAPRSGTFYEQYF. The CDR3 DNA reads TGCAGTGCGCCCCGTAGCGGGACCTTCTACGAGCAGTACTTC.

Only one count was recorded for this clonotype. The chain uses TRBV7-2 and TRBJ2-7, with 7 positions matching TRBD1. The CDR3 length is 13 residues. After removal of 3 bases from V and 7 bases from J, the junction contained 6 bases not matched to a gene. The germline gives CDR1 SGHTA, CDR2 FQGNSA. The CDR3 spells CASSFTGAREQYF. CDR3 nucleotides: TGTGCCAGCAGCTTTACAGGGGCGAGGGAGCAGTACTTC.

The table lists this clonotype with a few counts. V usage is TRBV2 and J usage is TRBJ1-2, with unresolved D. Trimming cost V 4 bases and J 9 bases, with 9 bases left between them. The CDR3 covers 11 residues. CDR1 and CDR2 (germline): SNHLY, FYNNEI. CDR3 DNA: TGTGCCAGCAGTGGAGGGTCGAGCTACACCTTC. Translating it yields CASSGGSSYTF.

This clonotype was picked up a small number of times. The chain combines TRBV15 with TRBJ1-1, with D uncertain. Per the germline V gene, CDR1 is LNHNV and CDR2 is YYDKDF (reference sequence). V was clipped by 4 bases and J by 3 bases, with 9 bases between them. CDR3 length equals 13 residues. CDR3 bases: TGTGCCACCAGCACCCCTTGGGACACTGAAGCTTTCTTT. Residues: CATSTPWDTEAFF.